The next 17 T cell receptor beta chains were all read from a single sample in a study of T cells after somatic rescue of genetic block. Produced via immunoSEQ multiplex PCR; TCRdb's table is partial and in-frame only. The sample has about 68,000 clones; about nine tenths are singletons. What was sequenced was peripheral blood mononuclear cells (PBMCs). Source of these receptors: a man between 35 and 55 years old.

The CDR3 protein is CASSQGSPAGKIYEQYF. In nucleotides, the CDR3 is TGTGCCAGCAGCCAAGGTTCCCCGGCGGGGAAGATCTACGAGCAGTACTTC. This rearrangement joins TRBV14 to TRBJ2-7; TRBD2 might be the D (6 bases). Per the germline V gene, CDR1 is SGHDN and CDR2 is FVKESK. The length of the CDR3 is 17 residues. Trimming stripped 1 base from V and 3 bases from J, with 19 bases between.

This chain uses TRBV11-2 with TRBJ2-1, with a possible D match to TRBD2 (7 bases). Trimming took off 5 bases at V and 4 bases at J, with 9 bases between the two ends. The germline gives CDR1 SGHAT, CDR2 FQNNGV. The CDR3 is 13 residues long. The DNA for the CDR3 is TGTGCCAGCAGCGGGGGGGCTTACAATGAGCAGTTCTTC. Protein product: CASSGGAYNEQFF.

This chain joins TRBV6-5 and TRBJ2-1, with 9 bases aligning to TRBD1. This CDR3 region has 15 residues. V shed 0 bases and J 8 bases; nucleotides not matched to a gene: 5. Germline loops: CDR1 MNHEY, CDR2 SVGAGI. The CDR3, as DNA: TGTGCCAGCAGTTACTCGAGGGACAGGGTTCATGAGCAGTTCTTC. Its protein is CASSYSRDRVHEQFF.

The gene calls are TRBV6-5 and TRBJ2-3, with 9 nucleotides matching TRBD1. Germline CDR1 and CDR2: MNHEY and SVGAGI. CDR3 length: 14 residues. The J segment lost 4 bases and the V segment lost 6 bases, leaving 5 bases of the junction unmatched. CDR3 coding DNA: TGTGCCAGCAGGATCGGACAGGGGCCAGATACGCAGTATTTT. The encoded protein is CASRIGQGPDTQYF.

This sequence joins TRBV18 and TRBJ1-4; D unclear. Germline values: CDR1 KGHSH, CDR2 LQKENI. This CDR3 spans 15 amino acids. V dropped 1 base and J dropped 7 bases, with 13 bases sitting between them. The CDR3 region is CASSPRGEVREKLFF. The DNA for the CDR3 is TGTGCCAGCTCACCACGGGGAGAGGTGCGTGAAAAACTGTTTTTT.

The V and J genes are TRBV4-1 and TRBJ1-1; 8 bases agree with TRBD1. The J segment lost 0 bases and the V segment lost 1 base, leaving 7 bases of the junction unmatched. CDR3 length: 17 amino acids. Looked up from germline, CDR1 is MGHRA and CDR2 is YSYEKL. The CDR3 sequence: CASSQAAQGALNTEAFF. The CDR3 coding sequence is TGCGCCAGCAGCCAAGCCGCTCAGGGGGCCCTGAACACTGAAGCTTTCTTT.

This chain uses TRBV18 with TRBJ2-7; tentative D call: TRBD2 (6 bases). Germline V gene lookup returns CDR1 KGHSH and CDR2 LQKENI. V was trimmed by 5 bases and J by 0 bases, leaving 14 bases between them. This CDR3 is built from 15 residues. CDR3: CASSAREAYSYEQYF. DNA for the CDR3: TGTGCCAGCTCAGCCAGGGAGGCCTACTCCTACGAGCAGTACTTC.

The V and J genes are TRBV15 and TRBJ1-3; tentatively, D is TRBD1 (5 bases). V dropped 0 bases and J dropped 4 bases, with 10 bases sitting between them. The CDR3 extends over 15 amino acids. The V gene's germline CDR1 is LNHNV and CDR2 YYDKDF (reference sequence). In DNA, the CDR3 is TGTGCCACCAGCAGAGATCGAGGGGCCGGAAACACCATATATTTT. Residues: CATSRDRGAGNTIYF.

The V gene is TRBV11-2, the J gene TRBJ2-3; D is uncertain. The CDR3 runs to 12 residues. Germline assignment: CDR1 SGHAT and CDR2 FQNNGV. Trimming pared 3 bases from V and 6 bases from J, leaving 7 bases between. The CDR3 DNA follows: TGTGCCAGCAGCTTTGTCTCGGATACGCAGTATTTT. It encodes CASSFVSDTQYF.

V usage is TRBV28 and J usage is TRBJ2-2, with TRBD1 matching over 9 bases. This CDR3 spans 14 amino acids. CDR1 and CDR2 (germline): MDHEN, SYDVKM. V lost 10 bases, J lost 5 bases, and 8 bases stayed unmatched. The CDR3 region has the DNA TGTGCCACCTGGGGGACAGGGATAACCGGGGAGCTGTTTTTT. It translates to CATWGTGITGELFF.

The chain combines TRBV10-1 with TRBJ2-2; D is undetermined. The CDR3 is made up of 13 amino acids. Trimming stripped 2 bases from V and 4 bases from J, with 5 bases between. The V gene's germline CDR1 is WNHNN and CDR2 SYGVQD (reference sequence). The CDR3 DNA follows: TGCGCCAGCAGTGAGGATGGCACCGGGGAGCTGTTTTTT. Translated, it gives CASSEDGTGELFF.

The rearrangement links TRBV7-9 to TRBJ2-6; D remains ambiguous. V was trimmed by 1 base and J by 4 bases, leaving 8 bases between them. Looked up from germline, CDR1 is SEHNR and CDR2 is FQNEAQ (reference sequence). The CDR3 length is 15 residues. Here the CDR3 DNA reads TGTGCCAGCAGCTTAGGCTCGGCCGGGGCCAACGTCCTGACTTTC. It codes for CASSLGSAGANVLTF.

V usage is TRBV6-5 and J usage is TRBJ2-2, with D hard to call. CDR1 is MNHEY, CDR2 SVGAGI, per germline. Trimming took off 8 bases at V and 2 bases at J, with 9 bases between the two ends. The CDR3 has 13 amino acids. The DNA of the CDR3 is TGTGCCAGCTTAGGGATTAACACCGGGGAGCTGTTTTTT. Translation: CASLGINTGELFF.

CDR3 sequence (DNA): TGTGCCAGCACCCACCTCGAAAAACTGTTTTTT. Translated, it gives CASTHLEKLFF. V gene TRBV6-1 combines with J gene TRBJ1-4, with D uncertain. Trimming removed 7 bases from V and 8 bases from J, with 8 bases in between. CDR1 is MNHNS, CDR2 SASEGT, per germline. The CDR3 is 11 residues long.

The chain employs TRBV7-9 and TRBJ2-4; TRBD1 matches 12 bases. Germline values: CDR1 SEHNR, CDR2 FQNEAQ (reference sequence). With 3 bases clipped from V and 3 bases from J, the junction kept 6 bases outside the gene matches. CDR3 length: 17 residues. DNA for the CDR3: TGTGCCAGCAGCTTCGATGGGACAGGGGGCGGCAAAAACATTCAGTACTTC. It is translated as CASSFDGTGGGKNIQYF.

The CDR3 nucleotides read TGCGCCAGCAGCCAAGTCACTTTTGGGGAGCTGTTTTTT. As protein: CASSQVTFGELFF. V and J are TRBV4-3 and TRBJ2-2, with D unclear. The germline CDR1 and CDR2 sequences are LGHNA and YSLEER. V lost 1 base and J 8 bases, leaving 8 bases between the germline ends. The CDR3 runs to 13 residues.

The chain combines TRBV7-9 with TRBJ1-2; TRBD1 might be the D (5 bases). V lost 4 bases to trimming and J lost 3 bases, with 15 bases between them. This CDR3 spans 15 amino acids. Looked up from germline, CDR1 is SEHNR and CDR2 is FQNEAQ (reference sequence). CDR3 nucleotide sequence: TGTGCCAGCAGCTCGTCTCCGGGGACTGACTATGGCTACACCTTC. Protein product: CASSSSPGTDYGYTF. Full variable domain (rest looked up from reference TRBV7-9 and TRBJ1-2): DTGVSQNPRHKITKRGQNVTFRCDPISEHNRLYWYRQTLGQGPEFLTYFQNEAQLEKSRLLSDRFSAERPKGSFSTLEIQRTEQGDSAMYLCASSSSPGTDYGYTFGSGTRLTVV.